Listed here is a single TCR beta chain. Its antigen is still unknown. At the Johns Hopkins FTIC core, DNA taken from cultured CD4+ T cells was sequenced by way of the Oncomine TCR Beta short-read assay. Cultures of CD4+ T cells served as the source for extracting genomic DNA. In TCRdb, the PCR reads were re-called with MiXCR into one record per CDR3 protein. The sample carries around 15,000 distinct CDR3 sequences, 40% to 50% recorded once. The data are from a study of vaccination and CD4 T cells after COVID-19. Overall study: Overlapping peptides covering the spike proteins of SARS-CoV-2, HCoV-NL63, HCoV-OC43 and HCoV-229E were added to stimulate cells.

Treatment reported: roughly 10-day PBMC culture with coronavirus spike peptide pools or control peptides (ViraFEST assay). This specimen consisted of CD4+ T cells from blood, cultured in vitro, obtained before SARS-CoV-2 vaccination. The sequence derives from a human donor who had recovered from COVID-19.

In DNA form, the CDR3 reads TGTGCCAGCAGCTTGGCCCGGAACTACAATGAGCAGTTCTTC. Amino acid sequence: CASSLARNYNEQFF. The chain has TRBV5-8 and TRBJ2-1; D gene unclear. CDR3 length: 14 residues. The germline CDR1 and CDR2 sequences are SGHTS and YDEGEE. Between the trimmed V and J ends, which lost 0 bases and 3 bases, there was a span of 7 bases.